A single sample is the source of the 5 T cell receptor beta chains below, sequenced in a study of PD-1 blockade in mismatch repair-deficient tumors. Profiled with immunoSEQ multiplex PCR; TCRdb holds only in-frame clones, not every one. The table includes under 50,000 clones, approximately 80% detected once. Sample: PBMCs, taken before pembrolizumab treatment. Source of these receptors: an adult with mismatch repair-deficient cancer.

This clone showed up just once. V is TRBV10-3 and J is TRBJ1-1; possible D gene TRBD1, 5 bases. V dropped 2 bases and J dropped 4 bases, with 11 bases sitting between them. This CDR3 region has 14 residues. Germline loops: CDR1 ENHRY, CDR2 SYGVKD. The CDR3 DNA reads TGTGCCATCAGTGAGACAGGTGCGGTCACTGAAGCTTTCTTT. As protein: CAISETGAVTEAFF.

The chain is built from TRBV19 and TRBJ2-7, with D possibly being TRBD1 or TRBD2 (5 bases each). The V gene's germline CDR1 is LNHDA and CDR2 SQIVND (reference sequence). The V end was cut by 1 base, the J end by 4 bases, with 5 bases between. The CDR3 is 12 amino acids. The CDR3 protein is CASSIGGYEQYF. The CDR3 DNA is TGTGCCAGTAGTATAGGGGGGTACGAGCAGTACTTC.

The chain employs TRBV30 and TRBJ1-2; 8 nucleotides line up with TRBD1. The CDR3 has 13 amino acids. In germline, CDR1 is GTSNPN, CDR2 SVGIG (reference sequence). The trim removed 4 bases at V and 4 bases at J, leaving 5 bases unmatched. The DNA of the CDR3 is TGTGCCTGGAAATCAGGGGGCTTCTATGGCTACACCTTC. It encodes CAWKSGGFYGYTF.

Here the CDR3 reads CASSLRYEQYF. DNA for the CDR3: TGTGCCAGCAGTTTACGCTACGAGCAGTACTTC. This rearrangement joins TRBV25-1 to TRBJ2-7; no reliable D call. Germline-derived CDR1 and CDR2 are MGHDK and SYGVNS. This CDR3 is 11 amino acids long. V gave up 5 bases and J gave up 3 bases, with 5 bases separating them.

The chain has TRBV5-1 and TRBJ2-2, with a possible D match to TRBD1 (6 bases). This CDR3 has 17 amino acids. Germline values: CDR1 SGHRS, CDR2 YFSETQ. The germline V and J ends were trimmed by 5 bases and 5 bases, with 22 bases remaining between them. The CDR3, as DNA: TGCGCCAGCAGTCGGGACAAATGGGGGCCCACTACCGGGGAGCTGTTTTTT. It is translated as CASSRDKWGPTTGELFF.